This T cell receptor beta chain was retrieved from a study of shared clonotypes between healthy human individuals. Study details: Donors were a couple of women and a few men aged 18 to 49.

V was trimmed by 6 bases and J by 4 bases, leaving 16 bases between them. CDR1 and CDR2 from the germline V gene are SQVTM and ANQGSEA. This CDR3 has 14 residues. Assay: immunoSEQ multiplex PCR; the TCRdb copy retains only in-frame clones and omits some. Here the sample spans approximately 1.1 million clones, around 82% being singletons. Overall study results and limits: Although depth was large, rarefaction showed that sequencing of the sorted subsets was incomplete.

The study enrolled healthy HIV-negative adults without recent acute infections or vaccinations as donors. As for this clone: As yet, its antigen is unknown.

The material sequenced was memory CD4+ T cells from PBMCs. Noted subset: CD45RA-negative fraction. The source of this sequence is a man between 18 and 35 years old in good health. Some clones in this sample may be carry-over from other donors' samples. The chain has TRBV29-1 and TRBJ2-1, with a possible D match to TRBD2 (6 bases). This CDR3 is CSVARLGLYNEQFF. The CDR3 coding sequence is TGCAGCGTCGCCCGACTAGGTTTGTACAATGAGCAGTTCTTC.